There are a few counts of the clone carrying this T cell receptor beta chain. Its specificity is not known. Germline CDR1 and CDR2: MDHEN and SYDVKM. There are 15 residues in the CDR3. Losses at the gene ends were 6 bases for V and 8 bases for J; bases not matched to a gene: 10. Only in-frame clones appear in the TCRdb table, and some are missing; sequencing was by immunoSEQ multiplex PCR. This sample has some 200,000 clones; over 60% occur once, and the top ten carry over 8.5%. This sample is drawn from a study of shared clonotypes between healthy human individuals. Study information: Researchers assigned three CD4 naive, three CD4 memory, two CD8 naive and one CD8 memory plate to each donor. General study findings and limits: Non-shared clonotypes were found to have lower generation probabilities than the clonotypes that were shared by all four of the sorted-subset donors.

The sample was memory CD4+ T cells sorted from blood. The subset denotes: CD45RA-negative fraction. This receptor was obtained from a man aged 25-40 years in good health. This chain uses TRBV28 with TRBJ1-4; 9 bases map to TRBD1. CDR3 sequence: CASRRTGGWGEKLFF. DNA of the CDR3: TGTGCCAGCAGACGAACAGGGGGCTGGGGGGAAAAACTGTTTTTT.